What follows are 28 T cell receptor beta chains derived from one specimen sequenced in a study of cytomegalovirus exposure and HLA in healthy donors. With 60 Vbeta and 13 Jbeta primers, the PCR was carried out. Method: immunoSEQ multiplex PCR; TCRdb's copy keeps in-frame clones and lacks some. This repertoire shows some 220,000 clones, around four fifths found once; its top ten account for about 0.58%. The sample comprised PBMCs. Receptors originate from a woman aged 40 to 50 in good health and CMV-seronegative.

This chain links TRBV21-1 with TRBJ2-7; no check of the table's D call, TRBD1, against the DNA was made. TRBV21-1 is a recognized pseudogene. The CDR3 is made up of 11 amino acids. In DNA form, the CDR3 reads TGTGCCAGCAGCAAAGGGACAGGGGGTGACTTC. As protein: CASSKGTGGDF.

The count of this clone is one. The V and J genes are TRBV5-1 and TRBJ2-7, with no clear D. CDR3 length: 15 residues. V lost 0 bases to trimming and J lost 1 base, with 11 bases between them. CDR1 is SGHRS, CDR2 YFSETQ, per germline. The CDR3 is CASSLGGTRSYEQYF. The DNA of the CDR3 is TGCGCCAGCAGCTTGGGAGGAACGAGATCCTACGAGCAGTACTTC.

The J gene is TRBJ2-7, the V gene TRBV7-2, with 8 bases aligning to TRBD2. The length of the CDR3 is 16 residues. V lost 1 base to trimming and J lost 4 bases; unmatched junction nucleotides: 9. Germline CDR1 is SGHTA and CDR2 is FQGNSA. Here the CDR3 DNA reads TGTGCCAGCAGCTTAGGAATGGGACTAGTTCATTACGAGCAGTACTTC. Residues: CASSLGMGLVHYEQYF.

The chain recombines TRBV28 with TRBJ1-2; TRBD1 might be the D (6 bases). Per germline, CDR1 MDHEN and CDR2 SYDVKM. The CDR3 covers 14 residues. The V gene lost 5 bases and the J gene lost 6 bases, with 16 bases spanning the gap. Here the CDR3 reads CASSPWTDHDGYTF. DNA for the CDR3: TGTGCCAGCAGTCCGTGGACAGACCATGATGGCTACACCTTC.

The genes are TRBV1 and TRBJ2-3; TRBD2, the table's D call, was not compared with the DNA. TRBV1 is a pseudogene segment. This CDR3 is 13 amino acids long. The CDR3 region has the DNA TGCACCAGCCGTGGAGGTAATCCAGATACGCAGTATTTT. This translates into CTSRGGNPDTQYF.

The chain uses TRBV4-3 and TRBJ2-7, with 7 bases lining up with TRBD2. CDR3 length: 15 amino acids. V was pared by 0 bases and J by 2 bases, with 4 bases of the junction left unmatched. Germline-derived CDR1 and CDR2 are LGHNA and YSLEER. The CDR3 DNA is TGCGCCAGCAGCCAAGATTGGCGGGGGACCTACGAGCAGTACTTC. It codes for CASSQDWRGTYEQYF.

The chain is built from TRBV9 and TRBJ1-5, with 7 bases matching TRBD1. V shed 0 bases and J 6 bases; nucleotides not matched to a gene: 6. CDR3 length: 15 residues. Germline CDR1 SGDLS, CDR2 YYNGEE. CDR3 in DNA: TGTGCCAGCAGCGTAGGAGGGGGCTTAGGTCAGCCCCAGCATTTT. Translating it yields CASSVGGGLGQPQHF. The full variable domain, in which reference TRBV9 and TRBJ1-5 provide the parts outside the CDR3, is DSGVTQTPKHLITATGQRVTLRCSPRSGDLSVYWYQQSLDQGLQFLIQYYNGEERAKGNILERFSAQQFPDLHSELNLSSLELGDSALYFCASSVGGGLGQPQHFGDGTRLSIL.

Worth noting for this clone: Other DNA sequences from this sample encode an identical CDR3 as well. Here the CDR3 reads CSVVPVRRGTNYGYTF. The CDR3 nucleotides are TGCAGCGTTGTCCCCGTACGCCGGGGTACTAACTATGGCTACACCTTC. The chain carries TRBV29-1 and TRBJ1-2; D gene ambiguous. The V gene's germline CDR1 is SQVTM and CDR2 ANQGSEA. V lost 4 bases, J lost 0 bases, and 18 bases lay in between. The CDR3 runs 16 residues. Looking up the rest from reference TRBV29-1 and TRBJ1-2 gives the full variable domain: SAVISQKPSRDICQRGTSLTIQCQVDSQVTMMFWYRQQPGQSLTLIATANQGSEATYESGFVIDKFPISRPNLTFSTLTVSNMSPEDSSIYLCSVVPVRRGTNYGYTFGSGTRLTVV.

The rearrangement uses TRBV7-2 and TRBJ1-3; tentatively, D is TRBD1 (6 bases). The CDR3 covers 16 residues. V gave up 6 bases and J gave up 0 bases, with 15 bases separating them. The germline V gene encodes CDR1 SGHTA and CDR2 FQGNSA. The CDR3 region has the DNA TGTGCCAGCAGTATATCACAGGGCTCCTCTGGAAACACCATATATTTT. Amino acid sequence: CASSISQGSSGNTIYF.

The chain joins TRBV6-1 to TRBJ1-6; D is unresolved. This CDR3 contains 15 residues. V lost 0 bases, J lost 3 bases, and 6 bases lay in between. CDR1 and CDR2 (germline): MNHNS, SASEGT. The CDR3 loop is CASSEARVYNSPLHF. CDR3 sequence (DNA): TGTGCCAGCAGTGAAGCGCGCGTCTATAATTCACCCCTCCACTTT.

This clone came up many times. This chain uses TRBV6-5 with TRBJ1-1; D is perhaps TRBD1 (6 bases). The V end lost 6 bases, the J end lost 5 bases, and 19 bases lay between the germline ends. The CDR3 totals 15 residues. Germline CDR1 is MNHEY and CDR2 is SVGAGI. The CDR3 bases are TGTGCCAGCAGATCACGGGGAGGGGGGCAGACTGAAGCTTTCTTT. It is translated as CASRSRGGGQTEAFF.

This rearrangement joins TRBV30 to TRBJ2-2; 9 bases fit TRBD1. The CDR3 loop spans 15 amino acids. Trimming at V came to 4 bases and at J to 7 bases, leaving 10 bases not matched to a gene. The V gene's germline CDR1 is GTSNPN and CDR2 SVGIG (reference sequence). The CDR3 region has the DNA TGTGCCTGGAACCCGACAGGGGGAAAAAACGGGGAGCTGTTTTTT. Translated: CAWNPTGGKNGELFF.

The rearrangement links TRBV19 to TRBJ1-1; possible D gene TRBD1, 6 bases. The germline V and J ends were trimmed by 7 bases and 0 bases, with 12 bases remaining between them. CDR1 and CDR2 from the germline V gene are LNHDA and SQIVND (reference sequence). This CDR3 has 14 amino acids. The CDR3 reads CASTIRTVNTEAFF. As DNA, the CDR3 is TGTGCCAGTACTATCCGGACAGTGAACACTGAAGCTTTCTTT.

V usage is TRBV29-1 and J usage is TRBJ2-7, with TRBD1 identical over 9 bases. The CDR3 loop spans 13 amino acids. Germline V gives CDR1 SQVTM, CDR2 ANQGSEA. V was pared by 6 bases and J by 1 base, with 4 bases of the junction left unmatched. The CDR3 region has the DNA TGCAGCGTGGGGACAGGGAGGTCCTACGAGCAGTACTTC. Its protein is CSVGTGRSYEQYF.

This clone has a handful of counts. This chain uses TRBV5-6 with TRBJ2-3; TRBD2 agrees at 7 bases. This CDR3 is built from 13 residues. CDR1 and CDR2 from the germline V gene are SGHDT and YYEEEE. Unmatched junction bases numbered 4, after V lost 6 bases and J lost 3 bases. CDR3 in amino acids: CASTWGGTDTQYF. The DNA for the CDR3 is TGTGCCAGCACCTGGGGGGGGACAGATACGCAGTATTTT.

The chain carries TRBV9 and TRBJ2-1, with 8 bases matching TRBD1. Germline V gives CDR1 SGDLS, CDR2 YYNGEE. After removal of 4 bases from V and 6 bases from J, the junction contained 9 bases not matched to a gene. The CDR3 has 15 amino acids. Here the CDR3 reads CASSPQGARLNEQFF. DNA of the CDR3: TGTGCCAGCAGCCCTCAGGGGGCGAGACTCAATGAGCAGTTCTTC. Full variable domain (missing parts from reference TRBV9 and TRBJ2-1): DSGVTQTPKHLITATGQRVTLRCSPRSGDLSVYWYQQSLDQGLQFLIQYYNGEERAKGNILERFSAQQFPDLHSELNLSSLELGDSALYFCASSPQGARLNEQFFGPGTRLTVL.

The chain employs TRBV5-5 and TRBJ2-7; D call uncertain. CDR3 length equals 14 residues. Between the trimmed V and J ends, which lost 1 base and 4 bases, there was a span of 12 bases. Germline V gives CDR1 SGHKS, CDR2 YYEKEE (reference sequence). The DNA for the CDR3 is TGTGCCAGCAGCTTGACTGACTTCCCTTACGAGCAGTACTTC. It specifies CASSLTDFPYEQYF.

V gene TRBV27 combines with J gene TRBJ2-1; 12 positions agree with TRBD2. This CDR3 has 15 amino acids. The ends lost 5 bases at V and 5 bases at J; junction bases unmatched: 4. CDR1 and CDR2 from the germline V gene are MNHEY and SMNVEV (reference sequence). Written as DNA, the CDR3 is TGTGCCAGCAGTCCCCTAGCGGGGGGGGACAATGAGCAGTTCTTC. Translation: CASSPLAGGDNEQFF.

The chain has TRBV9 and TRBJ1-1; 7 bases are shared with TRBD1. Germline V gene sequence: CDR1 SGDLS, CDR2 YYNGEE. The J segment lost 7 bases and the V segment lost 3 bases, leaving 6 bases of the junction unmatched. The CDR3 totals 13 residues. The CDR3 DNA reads TGTGCCAGCAGCGAAACAGGGGCGGATGAAGCTTTCTTT. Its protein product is CASSETGADEAFF.

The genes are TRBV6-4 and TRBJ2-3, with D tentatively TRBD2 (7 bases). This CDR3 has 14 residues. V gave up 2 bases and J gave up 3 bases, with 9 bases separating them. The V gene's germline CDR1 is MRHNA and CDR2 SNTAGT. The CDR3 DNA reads TGTGCCAGCAGTGACAGGGGGGGGACAGATACGCAGTATTTT. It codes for CASSDRGGTDTQYF.

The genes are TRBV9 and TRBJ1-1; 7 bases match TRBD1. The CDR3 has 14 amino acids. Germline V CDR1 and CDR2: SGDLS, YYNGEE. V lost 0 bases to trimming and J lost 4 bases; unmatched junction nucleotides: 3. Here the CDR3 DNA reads TGTGCCAGCAGCGTAGAGGACAGGCCCACTGAAGCTTTCTTT. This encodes CASSVEDRPTEAFF.

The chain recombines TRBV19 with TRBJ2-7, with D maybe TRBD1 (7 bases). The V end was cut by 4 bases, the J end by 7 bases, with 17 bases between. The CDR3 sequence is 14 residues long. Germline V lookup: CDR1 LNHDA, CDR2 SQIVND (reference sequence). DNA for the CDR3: TGTGCCAGTAGTACTGGGCAGGGGGGACCGGAGCAGTACTTC. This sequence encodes CASSTGQGGPEQYF.

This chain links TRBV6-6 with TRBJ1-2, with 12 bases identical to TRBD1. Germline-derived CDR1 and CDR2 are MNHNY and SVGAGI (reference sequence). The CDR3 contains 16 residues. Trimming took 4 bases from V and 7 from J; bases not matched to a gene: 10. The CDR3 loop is CASSFSRDRGRGGYTF. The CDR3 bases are TGTGCCAGCAGTTTCTCCCGGGACAGGGGGCGGGGTGGCTACACCTTC.

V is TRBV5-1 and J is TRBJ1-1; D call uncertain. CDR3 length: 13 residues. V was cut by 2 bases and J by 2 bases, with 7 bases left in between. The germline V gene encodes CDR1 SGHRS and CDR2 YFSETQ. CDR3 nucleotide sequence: TGCGCCAGCAGCTTTGAGCACAACACTGAAGCTTTCTTT. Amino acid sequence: CASSFEHNTEAFF.

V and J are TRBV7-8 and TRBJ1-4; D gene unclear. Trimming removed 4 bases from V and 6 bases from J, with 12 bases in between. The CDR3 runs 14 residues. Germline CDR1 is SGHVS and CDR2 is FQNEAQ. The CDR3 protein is CASSWEGSHEKLFF. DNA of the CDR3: TGTGCCAGCAGCTGGGAGGGTTCCCATGAAAAACTGTTTTTT.

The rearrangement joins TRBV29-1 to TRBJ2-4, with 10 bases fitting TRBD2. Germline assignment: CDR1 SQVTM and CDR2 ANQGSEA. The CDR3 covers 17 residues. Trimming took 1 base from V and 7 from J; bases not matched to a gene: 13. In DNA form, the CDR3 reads TGCAGCGTTGAAGCCCAAGGGGGAGCGGGGGGGAGGAACATTCAGTACTTC. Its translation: CSVEAQGGAGGRNIQYF.

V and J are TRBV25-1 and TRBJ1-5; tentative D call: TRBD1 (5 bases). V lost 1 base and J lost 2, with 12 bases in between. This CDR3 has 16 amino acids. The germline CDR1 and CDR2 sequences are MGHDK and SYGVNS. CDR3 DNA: TGTGCCAGCAGTGAATTCGGGGGAAAGGGCAATCAGCCCCAGCATTTT. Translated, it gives CASSEFGGKGNQPQHF.

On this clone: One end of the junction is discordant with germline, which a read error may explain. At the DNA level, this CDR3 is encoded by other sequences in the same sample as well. The CDR3 here is CASSTLDRGDEKLFF. The DNA of the CDR3 is TGTGCCAGCAGCACGCTGGACAGGGGTGATGAAAAGCTGTTTTTT. V is TRBV7-2 and J is TRBJ1-4; 9 bases are a match to TRBD1. The CDR3 is made up of 15 amino acids. The germline CDR1 and CDR2 sequences are SGHTA and FQGNSA.